This T cell receptor beta chain emerged from a study of T cell responses to AZD1222 COVID-19 vaccine. This clone was counted a few times. Its specificity is unknown. Findings and limits, study-wide: The sample set comprised mostly white British donors with more females, and clonal diversity was possibly underestimated. Baseline seropositives among AZD1222 recipients totaled only 6 or 7.

Whether given at about 4 or about 12 weeks, second doses were pooled. This CDR3 contains 15 residues. Germline CDR1 and CDR2: SGHAT and FQDESV (reference sequence). The trim removed 1 base at V and 5 bases at J, leaving 4 bases unmatched. Measured with immunoSEQ multiplex PCR; TCRdb has only the in-frame clones, and not every one. The sample has around 190,000 clones, around 88% seen once. The chain combines TRBV11-1 with TRBJ1-1; 10 bases line up with TRBD1. The sequencing used peripheral blood, collected 28 days after the second AZD1222 dose. This sequence originates from an adult who received the AZD1222 COVID-19 vaccine. CDR3 residues: CASSLGQGARTEAFF. CDR3 bases: TGTGCCAGCAGCTTAGGACAGGGGGCGCGGACTGAAGCTTTCTTT.